A selection of T cell receptor beta chains follows, all from one sample in a study of blood T cells in healthy people across ages. TCRdb re-called the 5' RACE reads through MiXCR, storing one row per CDR3 protein. The sample yields roughly 1,500,000 distinct CDR3 sequences, roughly 32% seen once. Sequenced sample: blood. The receptors shown here come from a woman in her twenties or thirties in good health. Both conserved end residues are part of each CDR3. A D gene is named only where the DNA matches it firmly. Where a row states a size, it is once, few, many or the class of an expanded clone; other rows omit it.

J	D	V	size	CDR3	DNA
TRBJ2-2	.	TRBV6-5	.	CASSYSRTSELFF	TGTGCCAGCAGTTACTCAAGGACTTCGGAGCTGTTTTTT
TRBJ2-1	TRBD1	TRBV4-1	.	CASNIDRGSYNEQFF	TGCGCCAGCAATATAGACAGGGGATCTTACAATGAGCAGTTCTTC
TRBJ2-7	.	TRBV3-1	many	CASSQGWEQYF	TGTGCCAGCAGCCAGGGTTGGGAGCAGTACTTC
TRBJ2-7	TRBD2	TRBV11-2	.	CASSLRRGRAYEQYF	TGTGCCAGCAGCTTACGACGCGGGAGGGCCTACGAGCAGTACTTC
TRBJ2-5	.	TRBV7-2	.	CASSSSGTPYF	TGTGCCAGCAGCTCCTCCGGGACCCCGTACTTC
TRBJ2-1	TRBD2	TRBV6-5	.	CASRGAGSNNEQFF	TGTGCCAGCCGCGGAGCGGGGAGTAACAATGAGCAGTTCTTC
TRBJ2-1	TRBD1	TRBV29-1	many	CSVRTGSYNEQFF	TGCAGCGTCCGGACAGGCTCCTACAATGAGCAGTTCTTC
TRBJ2-5	TRBD1	TRBV13	.	CASSSLDRGKETQYF	TGTGCCAGCAGCTCTCTGGACAGGGGTAAAGAGACCCAGTACTTC
TRBJ2-1	TRBD2	TRBV20-1	.	CSRGGAGGQEQFF	TGCAGTCGAGGGGGAGCGGGAGGTCAAGAGCAGTTCTTC
TRBJ2-1	.	TRBV28	.	CASRPIDTMVDEQFF	TGTGCCAGCAGACCGATCGACACGATGGTCGATGAGCAGTTCTTC
TRBJ1-1	TRBD1	TRBV11-2	.	CASSSYTGDTEAFF	TGTGCCAGCAGCTCATACACAGGGGACACTGAAGCTTTCTTT
TRBJ1-2	.	TRBV27	.	CASSFYGAGYGYTF	TGTGCCAGCAGTTTTTACGGAGCCGGCTATGGCTACACCTTC
TRBJ1-1	.	TRBV5-1	.	CASSLLTGAEAFF	TGCGCCAGCAGCTTACTGACAGGAGCTGAAGCTTTCTTT
TRBJ2-3	.	TRBV5-1	few	CASSFDGNTQYF	TGCGCCAGCAGCTTCGACGGAAATACGCAGTATTTT
TRBJ2-3	TRBD2	TRBV5-1	few	CASRMGGTELTDTQYF	TGCGCCAGCAGGATGGGGGGGACCGAGCTCACAGATACGCAGTATTTT
TRBJ2-1	TRBD1	TRBV9	.	CASSFRDRGSEEGSYNEQFF	TGTGCCAGCAGCTTCCGGGACAGGGGGTCGGAAGAGGGCTCCTACAATGAGCAGTTCTTC
TRBJ2-2	.	TRBV6-5	few	CASSLFRRPNTGELFF	TGTGCCAGCAGTTTGTTCAGACGGCCGAACACCGGGGAGCTGTTTTTT
TRBJ2-7	.	TRBV6-4	.	CASRHPATDYYEQYF	TGTGCCAGCAGACATCCCGCGACAGACTACTACGAGCAGTACTTC
TRBJ2-7	TRBD1	TRBV28	.	CAVQDQGAAYEQYF	TGTGCCGTTCAAGACCAGGGGGCAGCCTACGAGCAGTACTTC